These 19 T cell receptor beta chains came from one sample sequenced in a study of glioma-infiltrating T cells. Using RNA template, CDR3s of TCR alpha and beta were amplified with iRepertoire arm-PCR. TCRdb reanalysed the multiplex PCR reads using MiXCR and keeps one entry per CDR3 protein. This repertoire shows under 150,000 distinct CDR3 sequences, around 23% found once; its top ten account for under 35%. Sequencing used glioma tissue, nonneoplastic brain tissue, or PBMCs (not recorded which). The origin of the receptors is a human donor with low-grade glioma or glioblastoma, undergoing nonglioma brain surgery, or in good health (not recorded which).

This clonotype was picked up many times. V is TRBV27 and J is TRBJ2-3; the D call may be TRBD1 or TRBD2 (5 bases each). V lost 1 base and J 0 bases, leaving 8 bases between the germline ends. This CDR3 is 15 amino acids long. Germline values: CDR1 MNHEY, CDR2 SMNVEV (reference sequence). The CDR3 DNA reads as TGTGCCAGCAGTTTATGGGACCAAAGCACAGATACGCAGTATTTT. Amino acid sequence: CASSLWDQSTDTQYF.

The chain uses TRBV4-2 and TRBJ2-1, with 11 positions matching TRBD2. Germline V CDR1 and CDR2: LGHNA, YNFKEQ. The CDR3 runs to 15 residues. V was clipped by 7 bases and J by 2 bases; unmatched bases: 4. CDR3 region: CASTRSGGAYNEQFF. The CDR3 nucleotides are TGTGCCAGCACCCGTAGCGGGGGGGCCTACAATGAGCAGTTCTTC.

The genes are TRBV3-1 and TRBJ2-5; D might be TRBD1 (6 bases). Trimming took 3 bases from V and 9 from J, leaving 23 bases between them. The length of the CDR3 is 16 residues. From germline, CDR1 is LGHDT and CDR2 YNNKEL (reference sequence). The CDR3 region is CASSQGDRMGIKAQYF. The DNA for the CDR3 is TGTGCCAGCAGCCAGGGAGACAGGATGGGGATTAAGGCCCAGTACTTC.

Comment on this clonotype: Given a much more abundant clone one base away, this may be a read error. CDR3 coding DNA: TGTGCCAGCAGTTTAATAGCGGGCACTGAAGCTTTCTTT. Amino acids: CASSLIAGTEAFF. V gene TRBV12-3 or TRBV12-4 combines with J gene TRBJ1-1; D is unclear. Trimming cost V 2 bases and J 4 bases, with 8 bases left between them. The CDR3 is 13 amino acids.

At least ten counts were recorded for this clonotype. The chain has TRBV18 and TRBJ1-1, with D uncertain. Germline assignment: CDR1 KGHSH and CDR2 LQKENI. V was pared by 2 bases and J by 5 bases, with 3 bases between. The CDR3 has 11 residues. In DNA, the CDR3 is TGTGCCAGCTCACCAGAAACTGAAGCTTTCTTT. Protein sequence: CASSPETEAFF.

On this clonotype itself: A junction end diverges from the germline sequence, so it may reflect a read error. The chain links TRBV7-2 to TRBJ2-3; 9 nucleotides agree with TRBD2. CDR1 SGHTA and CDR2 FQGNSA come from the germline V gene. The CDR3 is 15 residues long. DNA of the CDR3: TGTGCCAGAAGCTTAGTAGCGGGGGACACAGATACGCAGTATTTT. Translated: CARSLVAGDTDTQYF. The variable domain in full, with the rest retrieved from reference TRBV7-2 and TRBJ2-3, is GAGVSQSPSNKVTEKGKDVELRCDPISGHTALYWYRQSLGQGLEFLIYFQGNSAPDKSGLPSDRFSAERTGGSVSTLTIQRTQQEDSAVYLCARSLVAGDTDTQYFGPGTRLTVL.

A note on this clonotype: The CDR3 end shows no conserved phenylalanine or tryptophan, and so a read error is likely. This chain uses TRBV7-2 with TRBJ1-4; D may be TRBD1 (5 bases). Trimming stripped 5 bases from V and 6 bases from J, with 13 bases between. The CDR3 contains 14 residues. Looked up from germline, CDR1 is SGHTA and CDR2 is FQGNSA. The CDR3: CASSVRQRDEKLFS. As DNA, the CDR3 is TGTGCCAGCAGCGTGCGACAGAGGGATGAAAAACTGTTTTCT.

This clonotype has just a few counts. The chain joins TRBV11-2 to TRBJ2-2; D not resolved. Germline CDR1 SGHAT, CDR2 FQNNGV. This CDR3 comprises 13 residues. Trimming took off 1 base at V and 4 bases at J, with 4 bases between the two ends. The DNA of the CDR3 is TGTGCCAGCAGCTTAGCCTCCACCGGGGAGCTGTTTTTT. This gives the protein CASSLASTGELFF.

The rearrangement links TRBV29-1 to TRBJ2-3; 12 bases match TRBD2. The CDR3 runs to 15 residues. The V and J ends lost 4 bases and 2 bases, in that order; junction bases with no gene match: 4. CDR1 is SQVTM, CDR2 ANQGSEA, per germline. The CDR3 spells CSVGTSGAYTDTQYF. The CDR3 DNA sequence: TGCAGCGTTGGGACTAGCGGGGCCTACACAGATACGCAGTATTTT.

Written as DNA, the CDR3 is TGTGCCAGCAGCCCTGGGGACAGACCTTACAATGAGCAGTTCTTC. Amino acid sequence: CASSPGDRPYNEQFF. The V gene is TRBV7-3, the J gene TRBJ2-1; 7 nucleotides agree with TRBD1. This CDR3 is 15 amino acids long. Germline lookup yields CDR1 SGHTA and CDR2 FQGTGA. V lost 5 bases and J lost 4; bases outside the gene matches: 8.

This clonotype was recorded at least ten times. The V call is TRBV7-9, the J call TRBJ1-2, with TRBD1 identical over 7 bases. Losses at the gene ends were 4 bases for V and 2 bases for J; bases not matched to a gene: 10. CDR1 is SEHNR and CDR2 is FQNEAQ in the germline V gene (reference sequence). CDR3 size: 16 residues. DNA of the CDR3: TGTGCCAGCAGCTCCCCCGGGACAGAATTAAACTATGGCTACACCTTC. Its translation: CASSSPGTELNYGYTF. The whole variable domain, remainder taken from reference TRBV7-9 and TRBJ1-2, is DTGVSQNPRHKITKRGQNVTFRCDPISEHNRLYWYRQTLGQGPEFLTYFQNEAQLEKSRLLSDRFSAERPKGSFSTLEIQRTEQGDSAMYLCASSSPGTELNYGYTFGSGTRLTVV.

The CDR3 protein is CASSVMSGVSNQPQHF. As DNA, the CDR3 is TGTGCCAGCAGTGTAATGTCAGGGGTAAGCAATCAGCCCCAGCATTTT. The J gene is TRBJ1-5, the V gene TRBV2, with D maybe TRBD1 (6 bases). The CDR3 spans 16 residues. CDR1 and CDR2 from the germline V gene are SNHLY and FYNNEI. V was pared by 4 bases and J by 1 base, with 14 bases between.

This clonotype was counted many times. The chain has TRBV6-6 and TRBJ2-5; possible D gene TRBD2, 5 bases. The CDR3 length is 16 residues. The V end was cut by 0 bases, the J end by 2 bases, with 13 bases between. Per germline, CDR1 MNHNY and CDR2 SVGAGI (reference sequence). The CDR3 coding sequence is TGTGCCAGCAGTTACTCGAAACGGAGGCAACAAGAGACCCAGTACTTC. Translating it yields CASSYSKRRQQETQYF.

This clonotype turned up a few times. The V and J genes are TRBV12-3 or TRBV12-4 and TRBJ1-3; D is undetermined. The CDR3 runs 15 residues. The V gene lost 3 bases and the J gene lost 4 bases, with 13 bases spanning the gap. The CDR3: CASSFYSLGGNTIYF. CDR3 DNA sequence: TGTGCCAGCAGTTTTTACAGCCTCGGAGGAAACACCATATATTTT.

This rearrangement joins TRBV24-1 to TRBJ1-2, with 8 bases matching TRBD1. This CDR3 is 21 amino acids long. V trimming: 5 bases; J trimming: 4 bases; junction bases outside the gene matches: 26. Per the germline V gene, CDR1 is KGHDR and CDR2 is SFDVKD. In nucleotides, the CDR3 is TGTGCCACCAGTGGTCTCCCAGGAGACCAGGGGGCGTCGGGCTCCGCCTATGGCTACACCTTC. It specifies CATSGLPGDQGASGSAYGYTF.

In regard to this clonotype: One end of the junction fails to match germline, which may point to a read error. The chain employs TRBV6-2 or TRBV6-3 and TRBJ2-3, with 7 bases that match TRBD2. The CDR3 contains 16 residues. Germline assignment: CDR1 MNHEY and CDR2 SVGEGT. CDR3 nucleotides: TGTGCCGGCAGTTACGTCGGGAGGCGAAGCACAGATACGCAGTATTTT. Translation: CAGSYVGRRSTDTQYF.

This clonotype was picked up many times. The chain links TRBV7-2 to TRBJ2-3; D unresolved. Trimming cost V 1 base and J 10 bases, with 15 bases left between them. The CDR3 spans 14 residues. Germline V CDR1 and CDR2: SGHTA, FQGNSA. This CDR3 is CASSLGRSSFAQYF. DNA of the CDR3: TGTGCCAGCAGCTTAGGACGAAGTTCATTTGCGCAGTATTTT.

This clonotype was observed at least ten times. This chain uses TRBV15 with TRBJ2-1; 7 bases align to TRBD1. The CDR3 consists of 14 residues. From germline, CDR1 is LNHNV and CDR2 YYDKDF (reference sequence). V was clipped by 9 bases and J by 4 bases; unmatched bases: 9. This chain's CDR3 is CATVAGTVYNEQFF. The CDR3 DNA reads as TGTGCCACTGTCGCCGGGACAGTTTACAATGAGCAGTTCTTC.

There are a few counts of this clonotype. The CDR3 DNA is TGCAGTGCTAAGACTAGCGGGGATGAGCAGTTCTTC. It translates to CSAKTSGDEQFF. This chain uses TRBV20-1 with TRBJ2-1, with 11 bases fitting TRBD2. Germline CDR1 is DFQATT and CDR2 is SNEGSKA (reference sequence). The CDR3 extends over 12 amino acids. Trimming took 4 bases from V and 8 from J; bases not matched to a gene: 1.